A single sample is the source of the 18 T cell receptor beta chains below, sequenced in a study of spatial heterogeneity in lung cancer. Findings and caveats of the study: Counts that tracked tumor mutation counts were those of expanded intratumoral alpha and beta TCRs.

TCRdb passed the 5' RACE reads through MiXCR, listing each CDR3 protein once. The data contain about 22,000 distinct CDR3 sequences, approximately 3% of them seen just once; the ten biggest clones take up roughly 7.5%. Antigens of these TCRs are unknown. Indicated time point: sample taken at primary tumor resection. Source: lung tumor tissue, taken at surgery. The receptors derive from a male donor with early-stage non-small cell lung cancer.

Many counts were recorded for this clonotype. In DNA form, the CDR3 reads TGCGCCAGCAGCAAGGGACTAGCAGGAACCGGGGAGCTGTTTTTT. Translated: CASSKGLAGTGELFF. V and J are TRBV5-1 and TRBJ2-2, with 9 positions matching TRBD2. Per the germline V gene, CDR1 is SGHRS and CDR2 is YFSETQ. The V segment lost 4 bases and the J segment 5 bases; nucleotides outside the gene matches: 6. This CDR3 comprises 15 residues.

This clonotype was detected ten times or more. V gene TRBV29-1 combines with J gene TRBJ2-7; no firm D call. This CDR3 has 13 residues. Germline lookup yields CDR1 SQVTM and CDR2 ANQGSEA. V lost 5 bases and J 1 base, leaving 12 bases between the germline ends. The CDR3 reads CSVQSRASYEQYF. The CDR3 coding sequence is TGCAGCGTTCAGTCGCGAGCTTCCTACGAGCAGTACTTC.

There are many counts of this clonotype. This chain connects TRBV7-8 to TRBJ1-5; 7 bases are shared with TRBD1. Germline V lookup: CDR1 SGHVS, CDR2 FQNEAQ. This CDR3 region has 16 residues. V was clipped by 0 bases and J by 3 bases; unmatched bases: 5. The CDR3 sequence: CASSLAIDRANQPQHF. The CDR3 nucleotides read TGTGCCAGCAGCTTAGCAATTGACAGGGCCAATCAGCCCCAGCATTTT. Supplemented by reference TRBV7-8 and TRBJ1-5, the full variable domain reads GAGVSQSPRYKVAKRGQDVALRCDPISGHVSLFWYQQALGQGPEFLTYFQNEAQLDKSGLPSDRFFAERPEGSVSTLKIQRTQQEDSAVYLCASSLAIDRANQPQHFGDGTRLSIL.

This clonotype was found many times. The V gene is TRBV7-9, the J gene TRBJ1-2, with D unclear. The CDR3 covers 13 residues. In germline, CDR1 is SEHNR, CDR2 FQNEAQ (reference sequence). Between the trimmed V and J ends, which lost 1 base and 5 bases, there was a span of 8 bases. The CDR3 coding sequence is TGTGCCAGCAGCTTAGGGTCCGGTTATGGCTACACCTTC. This codes for CASSLGSGYGYTF.

This clonotype was seen at least ten times. The rearrangement uses TRBV5-1 and TRBJ2-1; D may correspond to TRBD1 or TRBD2 (5 bases each). V lost 4 bases, J lost 5 bases, and 13 bases lay in between. CDR1 is SGHRS and CDR2 is YFSETQ in the germline V gene. CDR3 length: 14 residues. The CDR3 DNA is TGCGCCAGCAGCCCCGGGACCATCAACAATGAGCAGTTCTTC. Translation gives CASSPGTINNEQFF.

The V call is TRBV10-3, the J call TRBJ2-1, with D maybe TRBD2 (5 bases). Germline V gene data show CDR1 as ENHRY and CDR2 as SYGVKD. V dropped 1 base and J dropped 2 bases, with 9 bases sitting between them. CDR3 length: 15 residues. The CDR3 region is CAISEYPGTYNEQFF. CDR3 nucleotides: TGTGCCATCAGTGAGTATCCGGGAACCTACAATGAGCAGTTCTTC.

This clonotype was counted ten times or more. The chain links TRBV6-2 or TRBV6-3 to TRBJ1-5; maybe TRBD1 (5 bases). Trimming stripped 5 bases from V and 5 bases from J, with 7 bases between. CDR1 and CDR2 (germline): MNHEY, SVGEGT. This CDR3 is built from 12 residues. CDR3: CASSPRDQPQHF. Here the CDR3 DNA reads TGTGCCAGCAGTCCCAGGGATCAGCCCCAGCATTTT.

This clonotype was picked up many times. The CDR3 DNA is TGTGCCAGCACCGGGACAGGCTACAATGAGCAGTTCTTC. Protein product: CASTGTGYNEQFF. This sequence joins TRBV3-1 and TRBJ2-1, with 8 positions matching TRBD1. The CDR3 loop spans 13 amino acids. The germline V gene has CDR1 LGHDT and CDR2 YNNKEL (reference sequence). V lost 7 bases, J lost 3 bases, and 2 bases stayed unmatched.

At least ten counts were recorded for this clonotype. V and J are TRBV11-2 and TRBJ2-5; maybe TRBD2 (5 bases). V was cut by 5 bases and J by 2 bases, with 9 bases left in between. Germline lookup yields CDR1 SGHAT and CDR2 FQNNGV. The CDR3 runs to 13 residues. The CDR3 here is CASSRSGQETQYF. The CDR3 DNA is TGTGCCAGCAGCCGAAGCGGACAAGAGACCCAGTACTTC.

This clonotype has a handful of counts. This chain connects TRBV7-8 to TRBJ1-2; TRBD1 aligns across 10 bases. CDR1 SGHVS and CDR2 FQNEAQ come from the germline V gene. The V and J ends lost 5 bases and 4 bases, in that order; junction bases with no gene match: 7. This CDR3 region has 15 residues. CDR3 nucleotides: TGTGCCAGCAGCCCCGACAGGGGGCAAGGCTATGGCTACACCTTC. This encodes CASSPDRGQGYGYTF.

Many counts were recorded for this clonotype. The gene calls are TRBV12-3 or TRBV12-4 and TRBJ2-1, with 8 bases matching TRBD1. Losses at the gene ends were 3 bases for V and 8 bases for J; bases not matched to a gene: 9. CDR3 length: 15 amino acids. The CDR3 sequence: CASSLSGGVSDEQFF. As DNA, the CDR3 is TGTGCCAGCAGTTTGTCAGGGGGCGTCTCCGATGAGCAGTTCTTC.

The sample holds many counts of this clonotype. The V call is TRBV7-8, the J call TRBJ2-1; 7 positions agree with TRBD2. Germline CDR1 SGHVS, CDR2 FQNEAQ. The CDR3 totals 19 residues. The V and J ends lost 2 bases and 0 bases, in that order; junction bases with no gene match: 13. The DNA for the CDR3 is TGTGCCAGCAGCTTATGGGTCTTTCGGGAGGAACTCTCCTACAATGAGCAGTTCTTC. As protein: CASSLWVFREELSYNEQFF.

This clonotype showed up many times. This chain joins TRBV6-2 or TRBV6-3 and TRBJ2-3, with D possibly matching TRBD2 (5 bases). The CDR3 extends over 13 amino acids. CDR1 MNHEY and CDR2 SVGEGT come from the germline V gene. Trimming took off 5 bases at V and 6 bases at J, with 12 bases between the two ends. DNA for the CDR3: TGTGCCAGCAGTCGCGCCGGGGTGGATACGCAGTATTTT. Translated, it gives CASSRAGVDTQYF.

This clonotype was seen ten or more times. This sequence joins TRBV7-8 and TRBJ1-6; TRBD1 is a possible D gene (5 bases). CDR1 and CDR2 (germline): SGHVS, FQNEAQ. The CDR3 spans 15 residues. Trimming stripped 0 bases from V and 6 bases from J, with 9 bases between. CDR3 nucleotide sequence: TGTGCCAGCAGCTTAGCTGGGACGGGTAATTCACCCCTCCACTTT. This sequence encodes CASSLAGTGNSPLHF. Looking up the rest from reference TRBV7-8 and TRBJ1-6 gives the full variable domain: GAGVSQSPRYKVAKRGQDVALRCDPISGHVSLFWYQQALGQGPEFLTYFQNEAQLDKSGLPSDRFFAERPEGSVSTLKIQRTQQEDSAVYLCASSLAGTGNSPLHFGNGTRLTVT.

Many counts were recorded for this clonotype. V and J are TRBV29-1 and TRBJ2-5; weak D call: TRBD1 (7 bases). Germline CDR1 and CDR2: SQVTM and ANQGSEA. V was trimmed by 7 bases and J by 1 base, leaving 13 bases between them. The CDR3 has 13 residues. The CDR3 DNA follows: TGCAGCGCCGGAGGGGGCCTCCAAGAGACCCAGTACTTC. Translating gives CSAGGGLQETQYF.

This sequence joins TRBV27 and TRBJ1-4; weak D call: TRBD1 (6 bases). The CDR3 has 16 residues. V was cut by 6 bases and J by 0 bases, with 14 bases left in between. From germline, CDR1 is MNHEY and CDR2 SMNVEV (reference sequence). CDR3 nucleotides: TGTGCCAGCAGCAGGGTCAGGGGTACAACTAATGAAAAACTGTTTTTT. Its translation is CASSRVRGTTNEKLFF.

This clonotype was seen at least ten times. Written as DNA, the CDR3 is TGTGCCAGCAGCCAAGTTTCTACAGACAATGAGCAGTTCTTC. Its translation is CASSQVSTDNEQFF. V gene TRBV4-2 combines with J gene TRBJ2-1, with D uncertain. The CDR3 contains 14 residues. Germline V gene data show CDR1 as LGHNA and CDR2 as YNFKEQ. V was trimmed by 1 base and J by 5 bases, leaving 9 bases between them.

There are many counts of this clonotype. The rearrangement joins TRBV4-3 to TRBJ1-6; D ambiguous. CDR3 length: 15 residues. Per the germline V gene, CDR1 is LGHNA and CDR2 is YSLEER. The germline V and J ends were trimmed by 0 bases and 8 bases, with 11 bases remaining between them. For the CDR3, the DNA is TGCGCCAGCAGCCAAGACAAAACACAGCATTCACCCCTCCACTTT. Its translation is CASSQDKTQHSPLHF.